The 10 T cell receptor beta chains presented below share a single source sample, sequenced in a study of shared clonotypes between healthy human individuals. Here immunoSEQ multiplex PCR was the method, and the copy in TCRdb shows in-frame clones only, minus some. The data hold over 850,000 clones, with around three quarters observed a single time. Sequencing used memory CD4+ T cells from PBMCs. Sample subset: CD45RA-negative fraction. The receptors originated from a man aged 18-30 years in good health. Some clones in this sample may be carry-over from other donors' samples.

The chain links TRBV11-2 to TRBJ2-1; the D is unclear. There are 15 residues in the CDR3. V gave up 1 base and J gave up 6 bases, with 13 bases separating them. CDR1 SGHAT and CDR2 FQNNGV come from the germline V gene. CDR3 DNA sequence: TGTGCCAGCAGCTTAGTGGCTTCAAACCCCAATGAGCAGTTCTTC. Protein sequence: CASSLVASNPNEQFF.

The V and J genes are TRBV4-3 and TRBJ2-5; D gene ambiguous. The V end lost 8 bases, the J end lost 2 bases, and 15 bases lay between the germline ends. CDR3 length: 14 amino acids. Germline V gives CDR1 LGHNA, CDR2 YSLEER. The CDR3 coding sequence is TGCGCCAGCGGCCTGAAGGTCGGGCAAGAGACCCAGTACTTC. Translation gives CASGLKVGQETQYF.

This clone was detected a few times. The chain links TRBV29-1 to TRBJ1-1; D is unclear. The CDR3 is 12 amino acids. V was cut by 3 bases and J by 5 bases, with 10 bases left in between. Germline CDR1 SQVTM, CDR2 ANQGSEA. CDR3 DNA: TGCAGCGTTGACCCGGATGGGACTGAAGCTTTCTTT. Its protein product is CSVDPDGTEAFF.

Note on this clone: The germline gene is not matched at one end of the junction; a read error may be the cause. This CDR3 is also generated by other DNA sequences in the sample. This chain links TRBV28 with TRBJ2-7; no reliable D call. The CDR3 spans 13 residues. The V gene's germline CDR1 is MDHEN and CDR2 SYDVKM. CDR3 DNA: TGTGCCGGCAGCTCAGGACGATCCTACGAGCAGTACTTC. Translating gives CAGSSGRSYEQYF.

The V gene is TRBV27, the J gene TRBJ2-7, with 13 positions matching TRBD2. The CDR3 sequence is 15 residues long. The ends lost 3 bases at V and 3 bases at J; junction bases unmatched: 2. Germline V gene data show CDR1 as MNHEY and CDR2 as SMNVEV (reference sequence). CDR3 region: CASSFGLAGDYEQYF. DNA of the CDR3: TGTGCCAGCAGTTTTGGACTAGCGGGAGACTACGAGCAGTACTTC.

The chain is built from TRBV6-1 and TRBJ2-2, with 9 bases lining up with TRBD2. The V segment lost 4 bases and the J segment 0 bases; nucleotides outside the gene matches: 3. The CDR3 consists of 16 residues. Germline CDR1 is MNHNS and CDR2 is SASEGT. The CDR3 DNA is TGTGCCAGCAGTGGCGGGACTAGCTCGAACACCGGGGAGCTGTTTTTT. This encodes CASSGGTSSNTGELFF.

This clone was observed at least ten times. This chain uses TRBV18 with TRBJ2-7; D may be TRBD2 (6 bases). V was cut by 2 bases and J by 2 bases, with 19 bases left in between. This CDR3 spans 17 amino acids. Germline V gene lookup returns CDR1 KGHSH and CDR2 LQKENI. The CDR3 DNA reads as TGTGCCAGCTCACCAGCTAGGGGACTCGACTTAACCTACGAGCAGTACTTC. Translation gives CASSPARGLDLTYEQYF.

This chain connects TRBV27 to TRBJ2-2, with 9 bases aligning to TRBD2. CDR1 and CDR2 (germline): MNHEY, SMNVEV (reference sequence). V trimming: 7 bases; J trimming: 7 bases; junction bases outside the gene matches: 10. CDR3 length equals 15 residues. The CDR3 coding sequence is TGTGCCAGCAACCGCGGGAGGGCCTTGGGCGGGGAGCTGTTTTTT. Protein product: CASNRGRALGGELFF.

The chain couples TRBV28 to TRBJ1-2; 8 positions agree with TRBD1. CDR1 MDHEN and CDR2 SYDVKM come from the germline V gene. V trimming: 2 bases; J trimming: 4 bases; junction bases outside the gene matches: 0. This CDR3 has 13 amino acids. CDR3 protein: CASSLQGAYGYTF. CDR3 bases: TGTGCCAGCAGTTTACAGGGGGCCTATGGCTACACCTTC.

The genes are TRBV21-1 and TRBJ1-2. TRBV21-1 is a recognized pseudogene. The CDR3 consists of 15 residues. CDR3 region: CASSNRWDGPYGYTF. Written as DNA, the CDR3 is TGTGCCAGCAGCAACCGCTGGGACGGACCCTATGGCTACACCTTC.